This TCR beta chain was recorded in a study of blood T cell repertoires in COVID-19. In the authors' workflow: Estimation of nucleated cell counts was performed using reference gene primer amplification. The repertoire was sequenced with immunoSEQ multiplex PCR; TCRdb's copy has only in-frame clones and lacks some. The DNA gave D and trimming, while V, J and clone size come from that table. Among hundreds of thousands of clones listed, 86% were seen once. This CDR3 spans 16 amino acids. The germline CDR1 and CDR2 sequences are SGHNT and YYREEE (reference sequence). V shed 3 bases, J shed 4 bases, and the junction held 11 bases outside the gene matches.

J is TRBJ1-1 and V is TRBV5-4; 8 nucleotides align to TRBD1. The receptor was derived from a woman aged 30 to 39 with active or convalescent COVID-19. The sample consisted of peripheral blood. In DNA form, the CDR3 reads TGTGCCAGCAGCTCGCGGACAGGGCCCTTGGGCACTGAAGCTTTCTTT. Amino acids: CASSSRTGPLGTEAFF.